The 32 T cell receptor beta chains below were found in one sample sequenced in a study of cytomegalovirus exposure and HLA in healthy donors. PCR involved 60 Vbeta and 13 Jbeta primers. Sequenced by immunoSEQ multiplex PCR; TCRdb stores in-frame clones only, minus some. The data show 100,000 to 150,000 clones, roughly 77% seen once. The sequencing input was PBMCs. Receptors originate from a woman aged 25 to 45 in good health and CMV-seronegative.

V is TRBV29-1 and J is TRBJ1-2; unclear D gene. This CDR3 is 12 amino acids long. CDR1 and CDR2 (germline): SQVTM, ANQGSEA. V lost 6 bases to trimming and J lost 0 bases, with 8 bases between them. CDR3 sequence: CSVPDSNYGYTF. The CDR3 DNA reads TGCAGCGTACCGGACTCTAACTATGGCTACACCTTC.

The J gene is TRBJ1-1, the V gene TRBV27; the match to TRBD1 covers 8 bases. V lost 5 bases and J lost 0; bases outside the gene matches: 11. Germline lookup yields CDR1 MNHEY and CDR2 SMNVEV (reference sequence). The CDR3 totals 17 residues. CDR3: CASSPIGQGRMNTEAFF. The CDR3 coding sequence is TGTGCCAGCAGTCCTATAGGACAGGGACGAATGAACACTGAAGCTTTCTTT.

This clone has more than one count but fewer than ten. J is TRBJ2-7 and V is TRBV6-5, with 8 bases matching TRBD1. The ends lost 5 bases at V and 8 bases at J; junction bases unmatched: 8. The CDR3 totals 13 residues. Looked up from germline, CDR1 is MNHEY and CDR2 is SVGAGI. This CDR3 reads CASSKTTGAKQYF. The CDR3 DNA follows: TGTGCCAGCAGTAAGACGACAGGGGCTAAGCAGTACTTC.

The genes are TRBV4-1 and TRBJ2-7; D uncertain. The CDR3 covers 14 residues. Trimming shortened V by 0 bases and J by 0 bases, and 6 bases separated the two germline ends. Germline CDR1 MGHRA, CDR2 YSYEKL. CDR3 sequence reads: CASSQDDISYEQYF. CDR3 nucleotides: TGCGCCAGCAGCCAAGACGACATCTCCTACGAGCAGTACTTC.

CDR3 region: CASSFRYRLASYNEQFF. For the CDR3, the DNA is TGTGCCAGCAGCTTTAGATACCGACTAGCCTCCTACAATGAGCAGTTCTTC. The J gene is TRBJ2-1, the V gene TRBV7-6, with 7 bases matching TRBD2. V was pared by 3 bases and J by 0 bases, with 8 bases of the junction left unmatched. This CDR3 is 17 amino acids long. Germline V CDR1 and CDR2: SGHVS, FNYEAQ.

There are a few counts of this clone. CDR3 sequence reads: CASRSGTSGVYNEQFF. The CDR3 coding sequence is TGTGCCAGCAGATCAGGTACTAGCGGGGTTTACAATGAGCAGTTCTTC. The chain carries TRBV25-1 and TRBJ2-1, with TRBD2 matching over 10 bases. CDR1 MGHDK and CDR2 SYGVNS come from the germline V gene. With V trimmed by 6 bases and J by 4 bases, 9 bases remained unmatched. The length of the CDR3 is 16 residues.

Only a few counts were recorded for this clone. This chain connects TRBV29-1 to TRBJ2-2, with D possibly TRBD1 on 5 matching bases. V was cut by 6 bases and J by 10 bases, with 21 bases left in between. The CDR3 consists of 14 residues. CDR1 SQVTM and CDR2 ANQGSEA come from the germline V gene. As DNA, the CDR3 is TGCAGCGTCGATGGGGCCGACGGACGCCAGGAGCTGTTTTTT. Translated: CSVDGADGRQELFF.

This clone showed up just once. CDR3 residues: CASSEEGANYGYTF. The CDR3 nucleotides read TGTGCCAGCAGTGAAGAGGGAGCTAACTATGGCTACACCTTC. The chain links TRBV2 to TRBJ1-2; no clear D. The CDR3 is 14 residues long. V lost 1 base and J 0 bases, leaving 6 bases between the germline ends. CDR1 is SNHLY and CDR2 is FYNNEI in the germline V gene.

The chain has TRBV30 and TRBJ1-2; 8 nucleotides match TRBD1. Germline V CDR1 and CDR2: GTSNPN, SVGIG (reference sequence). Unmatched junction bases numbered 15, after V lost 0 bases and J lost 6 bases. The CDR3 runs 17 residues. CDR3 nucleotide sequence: TGTGCCTGGAGTGTACGGGGGACAGGAGTTAGAGGGGATGGCTACACCTTC. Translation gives CAWSVRGTGVRGDGYTF. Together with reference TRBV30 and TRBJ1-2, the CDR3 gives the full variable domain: SQTIHQWPATLVQPVGSPLSLECTVEGTSNPNLYWYRQAAGRGLQLLFYSVGIGQISSEVPQNLSASRPQDRQFILSSKKLLLSDSGFYLCAWSVRGTGVRGDGYTFGSGTRLTVV.

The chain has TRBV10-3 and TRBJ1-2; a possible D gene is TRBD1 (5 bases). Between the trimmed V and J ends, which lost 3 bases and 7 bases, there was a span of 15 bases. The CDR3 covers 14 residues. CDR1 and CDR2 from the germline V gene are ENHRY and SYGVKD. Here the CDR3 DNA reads TGTGCCATCAGTGATTCGGGGGGGAGGTTTGGCTACACCTTC. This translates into CAISDSGGRFGYTF.

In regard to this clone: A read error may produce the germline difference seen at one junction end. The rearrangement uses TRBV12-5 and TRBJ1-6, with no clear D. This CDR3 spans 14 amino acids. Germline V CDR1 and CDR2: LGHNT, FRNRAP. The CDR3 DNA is TGTGCTAGTGGCTTGGACCTCCCGGGTTCACCCCTCCACTTT. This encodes CASGLDLPGSPLHF.

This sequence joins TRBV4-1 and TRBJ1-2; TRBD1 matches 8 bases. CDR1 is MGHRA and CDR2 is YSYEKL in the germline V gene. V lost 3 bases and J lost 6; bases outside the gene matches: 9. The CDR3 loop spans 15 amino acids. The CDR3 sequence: CASSHTPDRENGYTF. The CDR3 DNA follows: TGCGCCAGCAGCCACACTCCGGACAGGGAGAATGGCTACACCTTC.

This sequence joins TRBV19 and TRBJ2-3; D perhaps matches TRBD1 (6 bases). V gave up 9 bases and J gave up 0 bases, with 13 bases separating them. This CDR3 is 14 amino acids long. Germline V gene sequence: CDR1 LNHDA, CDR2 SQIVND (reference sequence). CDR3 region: CASRVGQSTDTQYF. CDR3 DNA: TGTGCCAGCCGAGTGGGACAAAGCACAGATACGCAGTATTTT.

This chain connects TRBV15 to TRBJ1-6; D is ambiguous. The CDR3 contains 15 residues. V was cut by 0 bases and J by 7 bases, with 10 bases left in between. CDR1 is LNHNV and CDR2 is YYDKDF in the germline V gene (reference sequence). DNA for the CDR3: TGTGCCACCAGCAGAGATCTACCCGGGAATTCACCCCTCCACTTT. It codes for CATSRDLPGNSPLHF. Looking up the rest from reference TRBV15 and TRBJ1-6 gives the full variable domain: DAMVIQNPRYQVTQFGKPVTLSCSQTLNHNVMYWYQQKSSQAPKLLFHYYDKDFNNEADTPDNFQSRRPNTSFCFLDIRSPGLGDTAMYLCATSRDLPGNSPLHFGNGTRLTVT.

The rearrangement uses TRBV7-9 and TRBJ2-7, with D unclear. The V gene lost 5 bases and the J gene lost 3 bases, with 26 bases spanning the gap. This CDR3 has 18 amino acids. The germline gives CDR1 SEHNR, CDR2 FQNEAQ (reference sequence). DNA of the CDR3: TGTGCCAGCAGCCCCTCCTTATCTCTTGGCGGAAGAAGCTACGAGCAGTACTTC. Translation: CASSPSLSLGGRSYEQYF.

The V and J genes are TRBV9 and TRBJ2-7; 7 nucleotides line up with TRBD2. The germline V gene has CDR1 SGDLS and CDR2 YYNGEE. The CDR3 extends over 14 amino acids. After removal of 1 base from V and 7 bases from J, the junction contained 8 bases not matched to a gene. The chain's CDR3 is CASSVMAGAEEQYF. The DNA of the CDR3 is TGTGCCAGCAGCGTAATGGCGGGAGCCGAAGAGCAGTACTTC.

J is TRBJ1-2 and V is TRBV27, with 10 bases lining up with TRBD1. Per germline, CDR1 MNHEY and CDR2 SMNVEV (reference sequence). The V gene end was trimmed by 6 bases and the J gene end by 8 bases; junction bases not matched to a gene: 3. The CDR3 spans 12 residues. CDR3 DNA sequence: TGTGCCAGCAGGACAGGGGGCAGGGGCTACACCTTC. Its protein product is CASRTGGRGYTF.

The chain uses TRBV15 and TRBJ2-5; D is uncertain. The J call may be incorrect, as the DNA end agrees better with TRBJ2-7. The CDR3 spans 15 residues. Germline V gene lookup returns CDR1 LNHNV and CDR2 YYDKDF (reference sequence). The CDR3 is CATSRDRIGYYEQYF. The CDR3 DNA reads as TGTGCCACCAGCAGAGATCGTATCGGATACTACGAGCAGTACTTC.

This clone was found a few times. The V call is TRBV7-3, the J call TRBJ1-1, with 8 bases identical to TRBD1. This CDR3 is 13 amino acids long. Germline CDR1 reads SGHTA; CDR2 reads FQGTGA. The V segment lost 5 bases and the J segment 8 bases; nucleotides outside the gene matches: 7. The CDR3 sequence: CASSPRDRTEAFF. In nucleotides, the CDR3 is TGTGCCAGCAGCCCTAGGGACAGGACGGAAGCTTTCTTT. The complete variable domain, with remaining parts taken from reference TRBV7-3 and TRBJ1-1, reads GAGVSQTPSNKVTEKGKYVELRCDPISGHTALYWYRQSLGQGPEFLIYFQGTGAADDSGLPNDRFFAVRPEGSVSTLKIQRTERGDSAVYLCASSPRDRTEAFFGQGTRLTVV.

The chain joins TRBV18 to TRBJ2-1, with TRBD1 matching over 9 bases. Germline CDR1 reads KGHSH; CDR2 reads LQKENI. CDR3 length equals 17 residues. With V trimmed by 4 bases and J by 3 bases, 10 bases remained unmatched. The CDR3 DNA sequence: TGTGCCAGCTCACAAATCTCCGGGACAGGGAGCTACAATGAGCAGTTCTTC. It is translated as CASSQISGTGSYNEQFF.

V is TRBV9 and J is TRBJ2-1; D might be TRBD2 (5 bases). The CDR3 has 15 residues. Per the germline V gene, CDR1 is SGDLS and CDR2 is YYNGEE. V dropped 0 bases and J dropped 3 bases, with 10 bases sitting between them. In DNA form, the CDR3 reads TGTGCCAGCAGCGTAGAGGGAGACCTCTACAATGAGCAGTTCTTC. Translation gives CASSVEGDLYNEQFF.

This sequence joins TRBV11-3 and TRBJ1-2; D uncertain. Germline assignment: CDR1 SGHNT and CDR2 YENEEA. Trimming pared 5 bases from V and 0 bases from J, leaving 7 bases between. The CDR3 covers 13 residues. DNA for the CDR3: TGTGCCAGCAGCCAAATTCCTAACTATGGCTACACCTTC. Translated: CASSQIPNYGYTF.

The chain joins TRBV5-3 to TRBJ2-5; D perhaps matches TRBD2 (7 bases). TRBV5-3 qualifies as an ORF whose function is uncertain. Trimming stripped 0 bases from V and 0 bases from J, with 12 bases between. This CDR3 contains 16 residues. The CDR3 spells CARSLVRGAHQETQYF. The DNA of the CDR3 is TGTGCCAGAAGCTTGGTCCGGGGGGCTCACCAAGAGACCCAGTACTTC.

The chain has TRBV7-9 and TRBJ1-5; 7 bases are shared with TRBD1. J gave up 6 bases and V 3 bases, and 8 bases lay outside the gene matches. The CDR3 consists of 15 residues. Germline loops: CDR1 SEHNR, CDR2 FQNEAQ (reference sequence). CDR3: CASSLPDRVGQPQHF. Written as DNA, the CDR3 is TGTGCCAGCAGCTTGCCAGACAGGGTTGGTCAGCCCCAGCATTTT.

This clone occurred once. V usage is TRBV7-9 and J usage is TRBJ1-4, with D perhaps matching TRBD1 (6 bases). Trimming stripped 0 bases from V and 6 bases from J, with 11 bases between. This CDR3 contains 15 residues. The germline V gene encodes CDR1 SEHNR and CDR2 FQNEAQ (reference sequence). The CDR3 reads CASSLAGTPDEKLFF. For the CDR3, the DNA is TGTGCCAGCAGCTTAGCGGGGACACCCGATGAAAAACTGTTTTTT. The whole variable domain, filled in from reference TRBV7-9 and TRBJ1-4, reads DTGVSQNPRHKITKRGQNVTFRCDPISEHNRLYWYRQTLGQGPEFLTYFQNEAQLEKSRLLSDRFSAERPKGSFSTLEIQRTEQGDSAMYLCASSLAGTPDEKLFFGSGTQLSVL.

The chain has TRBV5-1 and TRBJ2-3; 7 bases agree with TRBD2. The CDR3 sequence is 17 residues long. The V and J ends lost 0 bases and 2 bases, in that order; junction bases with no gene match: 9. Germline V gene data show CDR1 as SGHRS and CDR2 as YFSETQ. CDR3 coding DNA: TGCGCCAGCAGCTTGGGGGCAGGAGCGGGGTCCACAGATACGCAGTATTTT. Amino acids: CASSLGAGAGSTDTQYF.

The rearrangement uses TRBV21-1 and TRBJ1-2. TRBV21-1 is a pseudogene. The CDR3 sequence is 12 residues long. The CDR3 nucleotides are TGTGCCAGCATGAGCCCTGGCTATGGCTACACCTTC. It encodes CASMSPGYGYTF.

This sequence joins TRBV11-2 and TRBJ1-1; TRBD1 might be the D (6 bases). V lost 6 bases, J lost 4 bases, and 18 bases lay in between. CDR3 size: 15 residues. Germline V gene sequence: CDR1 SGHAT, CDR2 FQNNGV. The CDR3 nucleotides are TGTGCCAGCAGGGACAGCTTGACGGGGCTCACTGAAGCTTTCTTT. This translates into CASRDSLTGLTEAFF.

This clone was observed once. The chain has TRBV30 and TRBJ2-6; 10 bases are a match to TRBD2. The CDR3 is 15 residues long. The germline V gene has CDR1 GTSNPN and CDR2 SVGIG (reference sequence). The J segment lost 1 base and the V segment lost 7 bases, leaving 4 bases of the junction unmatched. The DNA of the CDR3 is TGTGCCTCGCCGGGACTAGCGTCTGGGGCCAACGTCCTGACTTTC. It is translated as CASPGLASGANVLTF. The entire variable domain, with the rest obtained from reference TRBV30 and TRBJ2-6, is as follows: SQTIHQWPATLVQPVGSPLSLECTVEGTSNPNLYWYRQAAGRGLQLLFYSVGIGQISSEVPQNLSASRPQDRQFILSSKKLLLSDSGFYLCASPGLASGANVLTFGAGSRLTVL.

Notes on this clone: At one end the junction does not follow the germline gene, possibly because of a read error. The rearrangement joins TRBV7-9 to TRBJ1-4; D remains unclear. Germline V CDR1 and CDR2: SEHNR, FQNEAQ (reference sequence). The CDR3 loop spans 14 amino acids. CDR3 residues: CSSSPRATNEKLFF. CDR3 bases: TGTTCCAGCAGCCCCCGCGCTACTAATGAAAAACTGTTTTTT.

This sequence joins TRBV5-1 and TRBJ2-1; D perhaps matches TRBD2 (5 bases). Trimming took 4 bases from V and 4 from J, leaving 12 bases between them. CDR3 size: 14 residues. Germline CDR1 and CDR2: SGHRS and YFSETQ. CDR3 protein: CASSAQLEYNEQFF. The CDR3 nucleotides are TGCGCCAGCAGCGCCCAACTAGAGTACAATGAGCAGTTCTTC.

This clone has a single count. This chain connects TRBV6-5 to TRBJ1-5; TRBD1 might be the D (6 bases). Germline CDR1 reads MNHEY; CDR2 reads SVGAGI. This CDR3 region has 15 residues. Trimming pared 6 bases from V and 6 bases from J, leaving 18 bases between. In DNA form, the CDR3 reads TGTGCCAGCAGGCCAGGGGCCAACTCCCTTCAGCCCCAGCATTTT. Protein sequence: CASRPGANSLQPQHF.